These 30 T cell receptor beta chains were sequenced from one sample in a study of blood T cells in healthy people across ages. Sample-barcoded 5' priming and a J-beta primer mix drove a second PCR of 7 to 11 cycles. MiXCR, applied by TCRdb to the 5' RACE reads, yields one record per CDR3 protein. The sample consists of roughly 720,000 distinct CDR3 sequences, about 48% of them appearing once. Specimen: blood. These TCRs come from a man older than 75 in good health.

This clonotype appeared a few times. The rearrangement joins TRBV5-1 to TRBJ1-2; 10 bases map to TRBD1. Trimming removed 0 bases from V and 6 bases from J; junction bases left unmatched: 2. Germline assignment: CDR1 SGHRS and CDR2 YFSETQ. This CDR3 is built from 14 residues. The CDR3 nucleotides read TGCGCCAGCAGCTTGGCCGGACAGGGGGATGGCTACACCTTC. Its protein product is CASSLAGQGDGYTF. The full variable domain, with the rest looked up from reference TRBV5-1 and TRBJ1-2, is KAGVTQTPRYLIKTRGQQVTLSCSPISGHRSVSWYQQTPGQGLQFLFEYFSETQRNKGNFPGRFSGRQFSNSRSEMNVSTLELGDSALYLCASSLAGQGDGYTFGSGTRLTVV.

This clonotype was counted a single time. The chain is built from TRBV12-3 or TRBV12-4 and TRBJ2-5, with D perhaps TRBD2 (5 bases). The germline V and J ends were trimmed by 11 bases and 11 bases, with 33 bases remaining between them. The CDR3 runs to 16 residues. DNA for the CDR3: TGTGCCCCTTCCCGTGAGGAGGCCCGTCTTGTAAGTGAGCAGTACTTC. Translating gives CAPSREEARLVSEQYF.

The chain is built from TRBV28 and TRBJ2-5, with D perhaps matching TRBD2 (6 bases). Germline CDR1 and CDR2: MDHEN and SYDVKM. V was clipped by 5 bases and J by 3 bases, with 10 bases between them. The CDR3 extends over 13 amino acids. CDR3 region: CASSIGTEETQYF. CDR3 nucleotides: TGTGCCAGCAGTATTGGGACTGAAGAGACCCAGTACTTC.

Only one count was recorded for this clonotype. This chain uses TRBV20-1 with TRBJ1-2; D is perhaps TRBD1 (6 bases). The germline V gene has CDR1 DFQATT and CDR2 SNEGSKA (reference sequence). V was shortened by 0 bases and J by 4 bases, with 12 bases between the two germline ends. The CDR3 is 14 residues long. In DNA form, the CDR3 reads TGCAGTGCTAGAGATTCGACAGGATTCTATGGCTACACCTTC. It yields the protein CSARDSTGFYGYTF.

A note on this clonotype: A junction boundary mismatches the germline segment, possibly from a read error. The chain uses TRBV5-1 and TRBJ2-3; TRBD2 is a possible D gene (5 bases). Germline loops: CDR1 SGHRS, CDR2 YFSETQ. The CDR3 has 16 residues. Written as DNA, the CDR3 is TGCGCCAGCAGCTTGAATGGCGGGTGGAGCACAGATGCGCAGTATTTT. Translated: CASSLNGGWSTDAQYF.

This clonotype has a count of ten or more. This chain links TRBV7-6 with TRBJ2-7; 8 nucleotides align to TRBD2. The CDR3 runs 15 residues. The V segment lost 4 bases and the J segment 1 base; nucleotides outside the gene matches: 6. The germline gives CDR1 SGHVS, CDR2 FNYEAQ. CDR3 in amino acids: CASSSASGSSYEQYF. DNA of the CDR3: TGTGCCAGCAGCTCGGCTAGCGGGTCGTCCTACGAGCAGTACTTC.

In this sample, this clonotype turned up once. The CDR3 protein is CASRAGQSQETQYF. CDR3 DNA: TGTGCCAGCAGGGCAGGACAGTCCCAAGAGACCCAGTACTTC. The gene calls are TRBV14 and TRBJ2-5, with D maybe TRBD1 (6 bases). The V end was cut by 6 bases, the J end by 1 base, with 12 bases between. The CDR3 totals 14 residues. Germline values: CDR1 SGHDN, CDR2 FVKESK.

This clonotype was observed a few times. This chain links TRBV3-1 with TRBJ1-2; D remains unclear. The CDR3 sequence is 15 residues long. Germline V lookup: CDR1 LGHDT, CDR2 YNNKEL (reference sequence). The V end lost 5 bases, the J end lost 7 bases, and 20 bases lay between the germline ends. The CDR3 nucleotides read TGTGCCAGCAGCGACCGGGCCATCTCAAATGGTGGCTACACCTTC. It translates to CASSDRAISNGGYTF.

V usage is TRBV20-1 and J usage is TRBJ2-7; perhaps TRBD2 as D (6 bases). There are 14 residues in the CDR3. Germline lookup yields CDR1 DFQATT and CDR2 SNEGSKA (reference sequence). The V end lost 0 bases, the J end lost 7 bases, and 16 bases lay between the germline ends. The CDR3 reads CSAREEGRAGEQYF. The DNA for the CDR3 is TGCAGTGCTAGAGAGGAAGGCAGGGCGGGAGAGCAGTACTTC.

The rearrangement joins TRBV20-1 to TRBJ2-4; TRBD2 is a possible D gene (9 bases). Gene TRBJ2-7 matches the end of the DNA better, so the J call may be wrong. This CDR3 region has 14 residues. Germline-derived CDR1 and CDR2 are DFQATT and SNEGSKA (reference sequence). The CDR3 bases are TGCAGTGCTAGGTGGGCTAGCGGGACAGGCGAGCAGTACTTC. It encodes CSARWASGTGEQYF.

The rearrangement uses TRBV15 and TRBJ1-1, with D unresolved. Germline V lookup: CDR1 LNHNV, CDR2 YYDKDF (reference sequence). The CDR3 is made up of 13 amino acids. V was trimmed by 1 base and J by 5 bases, leaving 8 bases between them. Here the CDR3 reads CATSRGLRTEAFF. In nucleotides, the CDR3 is TGTGCCACCAGCAGAGGGCTGAGGACTGAAGCTTTCTTT.

This rearrangement joins TRBV6-5 to TRBJ2-3; TRBD2 matches 12 bases. The CDR3 is made up of 16 amino acids. After removal of 5 bases from V and 14 bases from J, the junction contained 17 bases not matched to a gene. Germline V gene data show CDR1 as MNHEY and CDR2 as SVGAGI. The CDR3 here is CASSVTSGRVHRYAYF. For the CDR3, the DNA is TGTGCCAGCAGTGTGACTAGCGGGAGAGTGCACAGATACGCGTATTTT.

The J gene is TRBJ2-1, the V gene TRBV7-8; 7 bases are shared with TRBD1. V lost 5 bases and J lost 7; bases outside the gene matches: 14. The CDR3 is 16 amino acids. The germline CDR1 and CDR2 sequences are SGHVS and FQNEAQ. The CDR3 here is CASSPRQGTPGNEQFF. The CDR3 DNA sequence: TGTGCCAGCAGCCCGAGACAGGGCACGCCTGGTAATGAGCAGTTCTTC. The whole variable domain, remainder taken from reference TRBV7-8 and TRBJ2-1, is GAGVSQSPRYKVAKRGQDVALRCDPISGHVSLFWYQQALGQGPEFLTYFQNEAQLDKSGLPSDRFFAERPEGSVSTLKIQRTQQEDSAVYLCASSPRQGTPGNEQFFGPGTRLTVL.

V and J are TRBV6-1 and TRBJ1-1; a weak D match, TRBD1 (5 bases). In germline, CDR1 is MNHNS, CDR2 SASEGT. V was cut by 7 bases and J by 3 bases, with 18 bases left in between. The CDR3 runs 15 residues. The CDR3 region has the DNA TGTGCCAGCAACCGGGGGGGATTTGAGGACACTGAAGCTTTCTTT. The encoded protein is CASNRGGFEDTEAFF.

The chain combines TRBV20-1 with TRBJ1-2; 7 bases agree with TRBD1. Germline CDR1 reads DFQATT; CDR2 reads SNEGSKA (reference sequence). J was trimmed by 0 bases and V by 5 bases; bases with no gene match: 3. CDR3 size: 13 residues. CDR3 in DNA: TGCAGTGCTCCGGGACAGACTAACTATGGCTACACCTTC. Translation gives CSAPGQTNYGYTF.

The V call is TRBV13, the J call TRBJ2-5, with 10 bases matching TRBD2. Germline lookup yields CDR1 PRHDT and CDR2 FYEKMQ (reference sequence). Unmatched junction bases numbered 11, after V lost 2 bases and J lost 11 bases. The CDR3 covers 15 residues. CDR3 coding DNA: TGTGCCAGCAGCTTAAAAGCGGGAGGGCCGAATGAGCAGTACTTC. Its translation: CASSLKAGGPNEQYF.

The chain carries TRBV7-2 and TRBJ2-3; D may be TRBD2 (6 bases). CDR3 length equals 15 residues. V was shortened by 1 base and J by 5 bases, with 13 bases between the two germline ends. The germline V gene has CDR1 SGHTA and CDR2 FQGNSA. The CDR3 reads CASSLGVRGVDTQYF. CDR3 DNA: TGTGCCAGCAGCTTAGGGGTGCGGGGTGTAGATACGCAGTATTTT.

The chain employs TRBV9 and TRBJ2-5, with 8 bases identical to TRBD2. Looked up from germline, CDR1 is SGDLS and CDR2 is YYNGEE. The trim removed 4 bases at V and 4 bases at J, leaving 12 bases unmatched. CDR3 size: 16 residues. For the CDR3, the DNA is TGTGCCAGCAGCCCACGAGCGGGAGCCCCGGGAGAGACCCAGTACTTC. It encodes CASSPRAGAPGETQYF.

The chain has TRBV7-2 and TRBJ2-5; the match to TRBD2 covers 11 bases. Trimming removed 5 bases from V and 1 base from J; junction bases left unmatched: 15. This CDR3 has 19 residues. Germline CDR1 and CDR2: SGHTA and FQGNSA. The DNA of the CDR3 is TGTGCCAGCAGCCGGAGTCATACCGGGACTAGCGGAATCCAAGAGACCCAGTACTTC. Its translation is CASSRSHTGTSGIQETQYF.

At least ten counts were recorded for this clonotype. This chain uses TRBV29-1 with TRBJ2-7; 12 positions agree with TRBD2. The CDR3 spans 14 residues. The trim removed 4 bases at V and 0 bases at J, leaving 1 base unmatched. CDR1 and CDR2 (germline): SQVTM, ANQGSEA. This chain's CDR3 is CSVGLAGVSYEQYF. In DNA, the CDR3 is TGCAGCGTTGGACTAGCGGGGGTCTCCTACGAGCAGTACTTC.

The rearrangement uses TRBV12-3 or TRBV12-4 and TRBJ2-2, with no clear D. This CDR3 is built from 14 residues. The V end lost 3 bases, the J end lost 3 bases, and 8 bases lay between the germline ends. The CDR3 DNA is TGTGCCAGCAGTTTGAGTAGGGACACCGGGGAGCTGTTTTTT. It is translated as CASSLSRDTGELFF.

This sequence joins TRBV15 and TRBJ2-3, with 7 bases that match TRBD2. Germline V CDR1 and CDR2: LNHNV, YYDKDF (reference sequence). J gave up 4 bases and V 0 bases, and 1 base lay outside the gene matches. The CDR3 has 14 residues. CDR3 protein: CATSRDGGADTQYF. DNA of the CDR3: TGTGCCACCAGCAGAGATGGGGGGGCAGATACGCAGTATTTT.

The table lists this clonotype with a few counts. The chain couples TRBV6-1 to TRBJ2-7; 10 bases fit TRBD2. V was pared by 2 bases and J by 9 bases, with 7 bases of the junction left unmatched. Looked up from germline, CDR1 is MNHNS and CDR2 is SASEGT. The CDR3 consists of 14 residues. The CDR3: CASSEKTGTSAQYF. The CDR3 DNA sequence: TGTGCCAGCAGTGAAAAGACAGGGACTAGCGCGCAGTACTTC.

This clonotype was counted at least ten times. The rearrangement joins TRBV10-3 to TRBJ2-1, with unresolved D. There are 14 residues in the CDR3. V was cut by 5 bases and J by 5 bases, with 13 bases left in between. Germline values: CDR1 ENHRY, CDR2 SYGVKD. CDR3 sequence reads: CAISSARVDNEQFF. The CDR3 DNA is TGTGCCATCAGTTCCGCTAGGGTGGACAATGAGCAGTTCTTC.

This clonotype was counted a single time. Here the CDR3 DNA reads TGTGCCAGCAGTCCGGAACAGGGAGGTGGTTATGGCTACACCTTC. It specifies CASSPEQGGGYGYTF. The chain employs TRBV2 and TRBJ1-2; perhaps TRBD1 as D (6 bases). Germline values: CDR1 SNHLY, CDR2 FYNNEI. Deletions cut 5 bases from V and 5 bases from J, with 18 bases between. This CDR3 is 15 amino acids long.

About this clonotype itself: Mismatch with germline at one junction end may stem from a read error. The V and J genes are TRBV5-1 and TRBJ2-1; D tentatively fits TRBD1 or TRBD2 (6 bases each). Germline CDR1 and CDR2: SGHRS and YFSETQ. This CDR3 comprises 16 residues. CDR3 loop: CASSGDIGGSYKEQFF. The CDR3 nucleotides read TGCGCCAGCAGCGGGGACATCGGGGGCTCCTACAAGGAGCAGTTCTTC. The variable domain in full, with the rest retrieved from reference TRBV5-1 and TRBJ2-1, is KAGVTQTPRYLIKTRGQQVTLSCSPISGHRSVSWYQQTPGQGLQFLFEYFSETQRNKGNFPGRFSGRQFSNSRSEMNVSTLELGDSALYLCASSGDIGGSYKEQFFGPGTRLTVL.

This clonotype has only a few counts. The chain employs TRBV24-1 and TRBJ2-7; no reliable D call. The CDR3 spans 12 residues. With 4 bases removed from V and 2 bases from J, the gap between germline ends came to 5 bases. CDR1 and CDR2 from the germline V gene are KGHDR and SFDVKD. Here the CDR3 reads CATSDRTYEQYF. CDR3 nucleotide sequence: TGTGCCACCAGTGACAGGACCTACGAGCAGTACTTC.

Comments on this clonotype: Mismatch with germline at one junction end may stem from a read error. The gene calls are TRBV6-5 and TRBJ2-1, with TRBD2 matching over 12 bases. Per the germline V gene, CDR1 is MNHEY and CDR2 is SVGAGI. The CDR3 is made up of 16 amino acids. CDR3 nucleotides: TGTGCCGGCAGGACCCCTAGCGGGAGGGCCCACAATGAGCAGTTCTTC. This gives the protein CAGRTPSGRAHNEQFF.

The chain combines TRBV20-1 with TRBJ2-4, with TRBD2 matching over 11 bases. Unmatched junction bases numbered 5, after V lost 6 bases and J lost 7 bases. CDR1 DFQATT and CDR2 SNEGSKA come from the germline V gene (reference sequence). The CDR3 runs 13 residues. CDR3 bases: TGCAGTGCAAAGCTAGCGGGGGGCAACATTCAGTACTTC. Its translation is CSAKLAGGNIQYF.

This chain links TRBV6-1 with TRBJ1-1, with 8 nucleotides matching TRBD1. CDR1 and CDR2 (germline): MNHNS, SASEGT. The CDR3 runs 14 residues. V trimming: 6 bases; J trimming: 4 bases; junction bases outside the gene matches: 7. CDR3 DNA sequence: TGTGCCAGCAGGGACAGGGCCGATGGCACTGAAGCTTTCTTT. Amino acids: CASRDRADGTEAFF.